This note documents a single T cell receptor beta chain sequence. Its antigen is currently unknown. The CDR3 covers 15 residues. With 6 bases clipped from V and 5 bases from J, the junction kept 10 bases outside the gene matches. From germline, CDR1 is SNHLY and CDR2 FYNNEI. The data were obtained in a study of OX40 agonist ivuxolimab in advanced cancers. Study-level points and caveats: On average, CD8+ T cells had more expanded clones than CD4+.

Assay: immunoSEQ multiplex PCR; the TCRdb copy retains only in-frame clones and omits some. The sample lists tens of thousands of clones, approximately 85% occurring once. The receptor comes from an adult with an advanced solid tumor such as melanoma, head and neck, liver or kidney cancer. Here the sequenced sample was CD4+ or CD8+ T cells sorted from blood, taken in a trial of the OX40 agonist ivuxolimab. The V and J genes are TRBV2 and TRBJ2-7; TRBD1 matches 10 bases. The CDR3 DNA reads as TGTGCCAGCAGGGGACGGACAGGGGGTAGCCACGAGCAGTACTTC. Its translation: CASRGRTGGSHEQYF.